The subject of this entry is one T cell receptor beta chain. Its antigen remains unknown. The data were obtained in a study of Ad26.COV2.S vaccination and SARS-CoV-2 variants. The CDR3 covers 13 residues. CDR1 MNHEY and CDR2 SVGAGI come from the germline V gene. V was pared by 4 bases and J by 6 bases, with 12 bases between. Data came from immunoSEQ multiplex PCR; TCRdb stores just in-frame clones and leaves some out. The sample comprises some 190,000 clones, approximately 88% of which are singletons, and more than 4.5% rests with the top ten. General study findings and limits: Spike-specific TCR breadth ran higher among vaccine recipients than placebo recipients. Vaccine and placebo recipients had similar non-spike TCR breadth.

J is TRBJ1-1 and V is TRBV6-5; the D is unclear. The TCR comes from a human donor who had recovered from COVID-19. The sample consisted of peripheral blood, taken after recovery from COVID-19. CDR3 amino acids: CASSSSNIAEAFF. Here the CDR3 DNA reads TGTGCCAGCAGTTCGTCAAACATCGCTGAAGCTTTCTTT.